This TCR beta chain is drawn from a study of blood T cell repertoires in COVID-19. Background on the study: COVID-19 samples collected from the United States, Italy and Spain covered acute and convalescent phases.

Enrolled through a virtual design, the participants were between 18 and 89 years of age and came from about two dozen US areas. Allocation to cohorts depended on clinical history reported by the participants. The method was immunoSEQ multiplex PCR; TCRdb's version includes in-frame clones alone and lacks a portion of them. The sample contains hundreds of thousands of clones, around 87% of which appear only once. The CDR3 totals 17 residues. CDR1 and CDR2 from the germline V gene are MGHDK and SYGVNS. V lost 3 bases to trimming and J lost 7 bases; unmatched junction nucleotides: 13. The TCR was taken from a woman younger than 35 with acute COVID-19. J is TRBJ1-4 and V is TRBV25-1; the match to TRBD1 covers 8 bases. Sequencing input: PBMCs or T cells enriched from blood (not recorded which). The CDR3: CASSDPGTGRFFEKLFF. The CDR3 coding sequence is TGTGCCAGCAGTGATCCCGGGACAGGCCGTTTCTTTGAAAAACTGTTTTTT.